The next 2 T cell receptor beta chains were all read from a single sample in a study of blood T cell repertoires in COVID-19. Assay: immunoSEQ multiplex PCR; the TCRdb copy retains only in-frame clones and omits some. The sample comprises nearly 200,000 clones, roughly four fifths of which are singletons, and about 5.1% rests with the top ten. Material for sequencing was peripheral blood. The receptors stem from a woman aged 70 to 79 with active or convalescent COVID-19.

This clone was picked up a small number of times. V usage is TRBV2 and J usage is TRBJ1-5; TRBD1 might be the D (6 bases). Trimming removed 6 bases at V and 0 bases at J, with 12 bases between. Germline lookup yields CDR1 SNHLY and CDR2 FYNNEI. The CDR3 extends over 15 amino acids. The CDR3 nucleotides are TGTGCCAGCAGAGCACAGGGTAATAGCAATCAGCCCCAGCATTTT. Amino acids: CASRAQGNSNQPQHF.

The chain has TRBV7-2 and TRBJ2-1; 9 bases agree with TRBD2. The trim removed 1 base at V and 2 bases at J, leaving 12 bases unmatched. Germline V gives CDR1 SGHTA, CDR2 FQGNSA. This CDR3 is 19 amino acids long. CDR3 protein: CASSLVFAGGPDTYNEQFF. The CDR3 nucleotides read TGTGCCAGCAGCTTAGTGTTTGCGGGAGGGCCGGATACCTACAATGAGCAGTTCTTC.